A single sample is the source of the 19 T cell receptor beta chains below, sequenced in a study of T cells in women clearing cervical HPV infection. Assay used: immunoSEQ multiplex PCR; TCRdb lists only in-frame clones, some missing. Its listing shows 20,000 to 25,000 clones. Sequencing input: blood buffy coat. The receptors were sampled from a woman aged 18 to 75 with a cervical HPV16 infection that either progressed to CIN3+ or cleared (not recorded which).

Details on this clone: The read ends 3 residues before the CDR3 terminus; that terminus is restored from the germline J gene. V is TRBV2 and J is TRBJ1-2; 7 nucleotides match TRBD1. Trimming took 3 bases from V and 6 from J; bases not matched to a gene: 4. Germline CDR1 and CDR2: SNHLY and FYNNEI. There are 13 residues in the CDR3. The covered CDR3 bases are TGTGCCAGCAGTGACGCAGGGGGGAATGGC. Protein product: CASSDAGGNG. The CDR3, in full, reads CASSDAGGNGYTF. The complete variable domain, with remaining parts taken from reference TRBV2 and TRBJ1-2, reads EPEVTQTPSHQVTQMGQEVILRCVPISNHLYFYWYRQILGQKVEFLVSFYNNEISEKSEIFDDQFSVERPDGSNFTLKIRSTKLEDSAMYFCASSDAGGNGYTFGSGTRLTVV.

Points on this clone: The CDR3 end lies 3 residues beyond the end of the read and is filled in from the germline J gene. The rearrangement uses TRBV5-6 and TRBJ1-1; perhaps TRBD1 as D (6 bases). Germline values: CDR1 SGHDT, CDR2 YYEEEE. CDR3 size: 14 residues. V lost 0 bases and J lost 1, with 7 bases in between. The DNA read from the CDR3 is TGTGCCAGCAGCTTGGGGACAGCGAACACTGAA. Amino acid sequence: CASSLGTANTE. The full-length CDR3 reads as CASSLGTANTEAFF.

Concerning this clone: The read terminates 3 residues ahead of where the CDR3 ends, so the germline J gene completes it. The V call is TRBV7-9, the J call TRBJ2-7; maybe TRBD1 (6 bases). CDR1 and CDR2 (germline): SEHNR, FQNEAQ (reference sequence). V dropped 2 bases and J dropped 4 bases, with 12 bases sitting between them. The CDR3 totals 14 residues. The sequenced CDR3 bases are TGTGCCAGCAGCTTACGCCAGGGGCCGTACGAG. It yields the protein CASSLRQGPYE. From start to end, the CDR3 is CASSLRQGPYEQYF.

As for this clone: The read halts 3 residues ahead of the CDR3 end, with the missing end drawn from the germline J gene. The V call is TRBV30, the J call TRBJ1-2; unclear D gene. The CDR3 is made up of 12 amino acids. Trimming removed 4 bases at V and 4 bases at J, with 10 bases between. The germline V gene encodes CDR1 GTSNPN and CDR2 SVGIG (reference sequence). CDR3 bases read: TGTGCCTGGACAGGTCAGGTCTATGGC. This codes for CAWTGQVYG. In full, the CDR3 is CAWTGQVYGYTF.

The CDR3 loop reads CARGLAGVTDTQYF. CDR3 DNA (partial): TGTGCCAGGGGGCTAGCGGGAGTAACAGATACG. The V gene is TRBV7-6, the J gene TRBJ2-3; the match to TRBD2 covers 10 bases. The CDR3 goes on 3 residues after the read ends, and that part is filled in from the germline J gene. V lost 9 bases, J lost 3 bases, and 6 bases stayed unmatched. The CDR3 contains 14 residues. Germline CDR1 is SGHVS and CDR2 is FNYEAQ.

Remarks on this clone: The read comes to an end 3 residues before the CDR3 does, leaving the germline J gene to fill in the end. The V gene is TRBV11-2, the J gene TRBJ1-1; maybe TRBD1 (5 bases). V was clipped by 1 base and J by 4 bases, with 10 bases between them. Germline CDR1 SGHAT, CDR2 FQNNGV. The CDR3 loop spans 14 amino acids. The CDR3 bases that were read are TGTGCCAGCAGCTTAGTCGCGGGGGGCACTGAA. Protein product: CASSLVAGGTE. The CDR3 in full is CASSLVAGGTEAFF.

As to this clone: Sequence at one end of the junction differs from germline and may be a read error. Other DNA sequences in this specimen translate into the identical CDR3. The CDR3 spells CASSWGLLSGNTIYF. The part of the CDR3 DNA that was read is TGTGCCAGCAGCTGGGGACTGCTCTCTGGAAACACG. The chain employs TRBV5-6 and TRBJ1-3; weak D call: TRBD1 (5 bases). The read ends 3 residues before the CDR3 terminus; that terminus is restored from the germline J gene. Germline loops: CDR1 SGHDT, CDR2 YYEEEE. This CDR3 has 15 residues.

A note on this clone: From the germline J gene comes the end of the CDR3, since the read stops 3 residues before it. The genes are TRBV5-1 and TRBJ1-4; D remains unclear. The CDR3 is 15 amino acids. Germline V gene sequence: CDR1 SGHRS, CDR2 YFSETQ. Trimming pared 0 bases from V and 3 bases from J, leaving 9 bases between. This chain's CDR3 is CASSLGWQANEKLFF. The sequenced CDR3 bases are TGCGCCAGCAGCTTGGGGTGGCAGGCTAATGAAAAA.

Details on this clone: The CDR3 is cut off 3 residues early in the read; its end comes from the germline J gene. The chain recombines TRBV5-6 with TRBJ1-2; D gene unclear. CDR3 length equals 13 residues. Per the germline V gene, CDR1 is SGHDT and CDR2 is YYEEEE. The sequenced CDR3 bases are TGTGCCAGCAGCTTGTGGCCTGCTCGTCGC. Translation gives CASSLWPARR. The whole CDR3 sequence is CASSLWPARRYTF. Supplemented by reference TRBV5-6 and TRBJ1-2, the full variable domain reads DAGVTQSPTHLIKTRGQQVTLRCSPKSGHDTVSWYQQALGQGPQFIFQYYEEEERQRGNFPDRFSGHQFPNYSSELNVNALLLGDSALYLCASSLWPARRYTFGSGTRLTVV.

Comment on this clone: From the germline J gene comes the end of the CDR3, since the read stops 3 residues before it. The gene calls are TRBV7-2 and TRBJ2-7, with D perhaps TRBD1 (5 bases). Trimming stripped 3 bases from V and 1 base from J, with 10 bases between. This CDR3 contains 14 residues. Germline V lookup: CDR1 SGHTA, CDR2 FQGNSA. The part of the CDR3 DNA that was read is TGTGCCAGCAGCTTTCAGGGCCGGTCCTACGAG. This gives the protein CASSFQGRSYE. The complete CDR3 reads CASSFQGRSYEQYF.

As for this clone: The read comes to an end 3 residues before the CDR3 does, leaving the germline J gene to fill in the end. The chain uses TRBV7-3 and TRBJ2-5, with TRBD2 matching over 8 bases. J gave up 4 bases and V 3 bases, and 7 bases lay outside the gene matches. There are 15 residues in the CDR3. Germline-derived CDR1 and CDR2 are SGHTA and FQGTGA. The CDR3 sequence: CASSFGGGSVETQYF. The CDR3 bases that were read are TGTGCCAGCAGCTTTGGCGGGGGGAGTGTAGAGACC.

On this clone itself: The read is 3 residues too short to cover the CDR3 end, so that end is filled in from the germline J gene. The chain has TRBV20-1 and TRBJ2-1, with 9 bases lining up with TRBD2. The CDR3 is 14 residues long. The germline V gene has CDR1 DFQATT and CDR2 SNEGSKA (reference sequence). Losses at the gene ends were 3 bases for V and 7 bases for J; bases not matched to a gene: 7. The DNA read from the CDR3 is TGCAGTGCTAGCTTGGGCGGGGGGGGGAATGAG. Residues: CSASLGGGGNE. The full CDR3 protein is CSASLGGGGNEQFF.

About this clone itself: The missing CDR3 end, 3 residues past where the read stops, is filled in from the germline J gene. The J gene is TRBJ1-2, the V gene TRBV11-2; D is uncertain. Germline-derived CDR1 and CDR2 are SGHAT and FQNNGV. The CDR3 loop spans 13 amino acids. Between the trimmed V and J ends, which lost 6 bases and 4 bases, there was a span of 12 bases. The CDR3 reads CASSSGLGYGYTF. Partial CDR3 DNA: TGTGCCAGCAGTTCGGGGTTGGGCTATGGC.

Concerning this clone itself: The CDR3 end lies 3 residues beyond the end of the read and is filled in from the germline J gene. This chain links TRBV19 with TRBJ1-2; 9 bases map to TRBD1. Per the germline V gene, CDR1 is LNHDA and CDR2 is SQIVND (reference sequence). CDR3 length equals 16 residues. Here the CDR3 reads CASRVVGQGRTDTYTF. The sequenced part of the CDR3 DNA is TGTGCCAGTAGGGTAGTGGGACAGGGACGCACAGATACC.

Of note for this clone: From the germline J gene comes the end of the CDR3, since the read stops 3 residues before it. The V and J genes are TRBV2 and TRBJ2-4; D perhaps matches TRBD2 (5 bases). Germline assignment: CDR1 SNHLY and CDR2 FYNNEI. This CDR3 spans 12 amino acids. The part of the CDR3 DNA that was read is TGTGCCAGCAGTGAGTCGGGGAATGGT. Amino acid sequence: CASSESGNG. The CDR3 in its entirety is CASSESGNGQYF.

Notes on this clone: The sequenced fragment ends 3 residues before the CDR3 boundary, so the rest is inferred from the germline J gene. This chain joins TRBV20-1 and TRBJ2-3; TRBD2 matches at 16 bases. The CDR3 contains 17 residues. The V and J ends lost 6 bases and 0 bases, in that order; junction bases with no gene match: 6. The germline V gene has CDR1 DFQATT and CDR2 SNEGSKA (reference sequence). Partial CDR3 DNA: TGCAGTGCCCCGGGACTAGCGGGAGGGAGTAGCACAGATACG. This codes for CSAPGLAGGSSTDT. The entire CDR3 protein reads CSAPGLAGGSSTDTQYF.

With respect to this clone: The read falls 3 residues short of the CDR3 end, and the missing part is taken from the germline J gene. The V gene is TRBV30, the J gene TRBJ1-4, with D unresolved. The germline CDR1 and CDR2 sequences are GTSNPN and SVGIG (reference sequence). The CDR3 totals 15 residues. The part of the CDR3 DNA that was read is TGTGCCTGGAGTGATCGCGGCTCCTATAATTCACCA. Translating gives CAWSDRGSYNSP. The full-length CDR3 reads as CAWSDRGSYNSPLFF.

On this clone: Sequencing ends 3 residues short of the CDR3 end; the germline J gene provides the rest. This chain uses TRBV19 with TRBJ2-3, with D possibly called TRBD1 or TRBD2 (5 bases each). CDR1 and CDR2 from the germline V gene are LNHDA and SQIVND (reference sequence). CDR3 size: 16 residues. CDR3 sequence reads: CASSIGRQINNQPQYF. The CDR3 DNA, read in part, is TGTGCCAGTAGTATTGGGAGACAGATAAACAATCAGCCG.

Remarks on this clone: Coverage ceases 3 residues before the CDR3 finishes, and the germline J gene fills in the end. The chain joins TRBV2 to TRBJ1-1; 9 bases match TRBD1. This CDR3 contains 14 residues. The ends lost 4 bases at V and 1 base at J; junction bases unmatched: 1. Germline V gene lookup returns CDR1 SNHLY and CDR2 FYNNEI. The part of the CDR3 DNA that was read is TGTGCCAGCAGTGGGGGACAGGGGAACACTGAA. It yields the protein CASSGGQGNTE. The entire CDR3 protein reads CASSGGQGNTEAFF.